Each of the 24 T cell receptor beta chains below was sequenced from the same sample in a study of blood T cells in healthy people across ages. A second PCR, run for roughly 7 to 11 cycles, used a sample-barcoded 5' primer plus a J-beta primer mix. TCRdb ran MiXCR on the 5' RACE reads and lists one entry per CDR3 protein. Found here are about 1,400,000 distinct CDR3 sequences, approximately 63% of them singletons; the top ten hold 5% to 7%. The sample consisted of blood. The receptors derive from a man younger than 35 in good health.

The V gene is TRBV7-2, the J gene TRBJ2-3; possibly TRBD2 for D (6 bases). CDR1 SGHTA and CDR2 FQGNSA come from the germline V gene. The V end was cut by 4 bases, the J end by 5 bases, with 19 bases between. CDR3 length: 16 residues. CDR3 protein: CASSWTPQLGGDTQYF. CDR3 nucleotide sequence: TGTGCCAGCAGCTGGACGCCGCAGTTGGGGGGAGATACGCAGTATTTT. Supplemented by reference TRBV7-2 and TRBJ2-3, the full variable domain reads GAGVSQSPSNKVTEKGKDVELRCDPISGHTALYWYRQSLGQGLEFLIYFQGNSAPDKSGLPSDRFSAERTGGSVSTLTIQRTQQEDSAVYLCASSWTPQLGGDTQYFGPGTRLTVL.

This clonotype was counted between two and nine times. J is TRBJ1-1 and V is TRBV29-1, with TRBD1 identical over 9 bases. The germline CDR1 and CDR2 sequences are SQVTM and ANQGSEA. With V trimmed by 6 bases and J by 7 bases, 6 bases remained unmatched. The CDR3 length is 12 residues. The CDR3 sequence: CSVVGQGIEAFF. CDR3 DNA sequence: TGCAGCGTAGTGGGACAGGGAATTGAAGCTTTCTTT. Filled out from reference TRBV29-1 and TRBJ1-1, the complete variable domain reads SAVISQKPSRDICQRGTSLTIQCQVDSQVTMMFWYRQQPGQSLTLIATANQGSEATYESGFVIDKFPISRPNLTFSTLTVSNMSPEDSSIYLCSVVGQGIEAFFGQGTRLTVV.

The chain employs TRBV20-1 and TRBJ1-5, with 8 bases lining up with TRBD1. Germline CDR1 reads DFQATT; CDR2 reads SNEGSKA (reference sequence). The ends lost 0 bases at V and 4 bases at J; junction bases unmatched: 11. The CDR3 spans 17 residues. CDR3 in amino acids: CSARDPGQVYFNQPQHF. The CDR3 DNA is TGCAGTGCTAGAGACCCGGGACAGGTCTATTTTAATCAGCCCCAGCATTTT.

The rearrangement links TRBV12-3 or TRBV12-4 to TRBJ2-1; TRBD2 agrees at 8 bases. V gave up 1 base and J gave up 7 bases; unmatched junction bases: 9. This CDR3 contains 16 residues. CDR3 amino acids: CASSLGGGGGINEQFF. The CDR3 region has the DNA TGTGCCAGCAGTTTAGGGGGGGGCGGGGGGATAAATGAGCAGTTCTTC.

The CDR3 loop reads CSARAGGSGANVLTF. The CDR3 DNA follows: TGCAGTGCTAGAGCCGGGGGAAGTGGGGCCAACGTCCTGACTTTC. The V gene is TRBV20-1, the J gene TRBJ2-6; tentatively, D is TRBD2 (6 bases). CDR3 length: 15 amino acids. Germline lookup yields CDR1 DFQATT and CDR2 SNEGSKA (reference sequence). V was shortened by 1 base and J by 3 bases, with 10 bases between the two germline ends.

The chain has TRBV12-3 or TRBV12-4 and TRBJ1-1; D is unclear. The CDR3 extends over 17 amino acids. V lost 3 bases, J lost 4 bases, and 21 bases lay in between. CDR3: CASSFLRPGQFSTEAFF. CDR3 nucleotides: TGTGCCAGCAGTTTCCTTAGACCGGGTCAATTTAGCACTGAAGCTTTCTTT.

The chain links TRBV3-1 to TRBJ2-2; a possible D gene is TRBD2 (6 bases). This CDR3 has 15 residues. Trimming stripped 5 bases from V and 4 bases from J, with 14 bases between. The germline CDR1 and CDR2 sequences are LGHDT and YNNKEL (reference sequence). CDR3 in amino acids: CASSTHRRATGELFF. The CDR3 DNA sequence: TGTGCCAGCAGCACCCATCGGAGGGCCACCGGGGAGCTGTTTTTT.

This sequence joins TRBV20-1 and TRBJ2-7; 8 bases are shared with TRBD1. Trimming at V came to 4 bases and at J to 6 bases, leaving 2 bases not matched to a gene. The CDR3 is made up of 11 amino acids. Germline CDR1 reads DFQATT; CDR2 reads SNEGSKA (reference sequence). CDR3 in amino acids: CSATDRAEQYF. DNA of the CDR3: TGCAGTGCTACGGACAGGGCCGAGCAGTACTTC.

This rearrangement joins TRBV4-1 to TRBJ2-7; 11 positions agree with TRBD2. V lost 4 bases and J lost 3; bases outside the gene matches: 5. The CDR3 is 15 residues long. Germline assignment: CDR1 MGHRA and CDR2 YSYEKL. CDR3 in amino acids: CASSPGLAELYEQYF. The CDR3 DNA reads as TGCGCCAGCAGCCCGGGACTAGCGGAGCTCTACGAGCAGTACTTC.

This chain uses TRBV14 with TRBJ2-4; D possibly corresponds to TRBD1 (6 bases). TRBJ2-5 matches the DNA end more closely, so the J call is doubtful. The CDR3 covers 14 residues. Germline V CDR1 and CDR2: SGHDN, FVKESK. The CDR3 DNA follows: TGTGCCAGCAGCCCCGGACAGTCAACAGGGACCCAGTACTTC. Encoded protein: CASSPGQSTGTQYF.

The chain recombines TRBV28 with TRBJ1-2; 7 bases are a match to TRBD1. Trimming cost V 6 bases and J 4 bases; bases outside gene matches: 11. The germline V gene encodes CDR1 MDHEN and CDR2 SYDVKM. The CDR3 totals 15 residues. The CDR3 loop reads CASRDRQGISYGYTF. The DNA of the CDR3 is TGTGCCAGCAGAGATAGACAGGGAATAAGCTATGGCTACACCTTC.

V and J are TRBV10-3 and TRBJ2-3; D remains ambiguous. Germline loops: CDR1 ENHRY, CDR2 SYGVKD. The CDR3 spans 17 residues. V dropped 3 bases and J dropped 2 bases, with 18 bases sitting between them. The CDR3 loop is CAISDSLTGYFTDTQYF. The CDR3 nucleotides read TGTGCCATCAGTGATTCCCTGACTGGATACTTCACAGATACGCAGTATTTT.

This clonotype was counted between two and nine times. The chain uses TRBV29-1 and TRBJ1-2; D remains unclear. Trimming removed 1 base from V and 4 bases from J, with 13 bases in between. Germline lookup yields CDR1 SQVTM and CDR2 ANQGSEA. There are 14 residues in the CDR3. Here the CDR3 reads CSVEAATDPYGYTF. CDR3 nucleotide sequence: TGCAGCGTTGAAGCCGCGACGGATCCCTATGGCTACACCTTC. Variable domain in full (rest from reference TRBV29-1 and TRBJ1-2): SAVISQKPSRDICQRGTSLTIQCQVDSQVTMMFWYRQQPGQSLTLIATANQGSEATYESGFVIDKFPISRPNLTFSTLTVSNMSPEDSSIYLCSVEAATDPYGYTFGSGTRLTVV.

The J gene is TRBJ2-7, the V gene TRBV10-3, with D tentatively TRBD1 or TRBD2 (7 bases each). CDR1 ENHRY and CDR2 SYGVKD come from the germline V gene. The CDR3 spans 13 residues. Trimming took 8 bases from V and 7 from J, leaving 18 bases between them. The CDR3 bases are TGTGCCATCGGGAGGGACAGTCGGCGTGAGCAGTACTTC. It specifies CAIGRDSRREQYF.

On this clonotype: At one of its ends the junction is not consistent with the germline gene, which may arise from a read error. V usage is TRBV4-1 and J usage is TRBJ1-2, with D maybe TRBD1 (5 bases). The CDR3 consists of 15 residues. In germline, CDR1 is MGHRA, CDR2 YSYEKL. In DNA, the CDR3 is TGCGCCAGCAGGGGGCCCGAGGGGCTTCACTATGGCCACACCTTC. The encoded protein is CASRGPEGLHYGHTF.

The chain has TRBV7-2 and TRBJ2-4; 12 nucleotides align to TRBD2. The tail of the sequence fits TRBJ2-7 better, so the J call may be wrong. This CDR3 contains 17 residues. Germline V CDR1 and CDR2: SGHTA, FQGNSA. DNA of the CDR3: TGTGCCAGCAGCTTGAACCTAGCGGGAGGGCTAGCGTACGAGCAGTACTTC. Its translation: CASSLNLAGGLAYEQYF.

The genes are TRBV4-1 and TRBJ1-5, with TRBD1 identical over 10 bases. Germline V lookup: CDR1 MGHRA, CDR2 YSYEKL. The CDR3 totals 17 residues. The V segment lost 1 base and the J segment 0 bases; nucleotides outside the gene matches: 3. The CDR3 nucleotides read TGCGCCAGCAGCCAAGGAGACAGGGGGCCTAGCAATCAGCCCCAGCATTTT. This codes for CASSQGDRGPSNQPQHF.

This clonotype was observed at least ten times. The chain recombines TRBV2 with TRBJ2-2; D remains unclear. The CDR3 runs to 11 residues. The V gene's germline CDR1 is SNHLY and CDR2 FYNNEI. V lost 5 bases to trimming and J lost 2 bases, with 0 bases between them. The DNA for the CDR3 is TGTGCCAGCAGTAACACCGGGGAGCTGTTTTTT. It codes for CASSNTGELFF.

This rearrangement joins TRBV27 to TRBJ1-5; no definite D call. Germline V gene sequence: CDR1 MNHEY, CDR2 SMNVEV (reference sequence). The CDR3 is made up of 17 amino acids. V gave up 4 bases and J gave up 0 bases, with 16 bases separating them. The CDR3 reads CASSSSRGINSNQPQHF. CDR3 sequence (DNA): TGTGCCAGCAGTTCTTCCCGCGGCATAAATAGCAATCAGCCCCAGCATTTT.

This clonotype was counted once. This chain links TRBV7-9 with TRBJ1-1; 10 bases match TRBD1. With 6 bases clipped from V and 4 bases from J, the junction kept 8 bases outside the gene matches. The CDR3 totals 15 residues. CDR1 is SEHNR and CDR2 is FQNEAQ in the germline V gene (reference sequence). Written as DNA, the CDR3 is TGTGCCAGCAGGACACCCCGACAGGGGGCCACTGAAGCTTTCTTT. This encodes CASRTPRQGATEAFF.

The chain combines TRBV6-6 with TRBJ2-5; TRBD1 aligns across 8 bases. The CDR3 is 15 amino acids. CDR1 is MNHNY, CDR2 SVGAGI, per germline (reference sequence). Germline trimming cut 2 bases from V and 5 bases from J; bases unmatched to any gene: 7. The CDR3 is CASSYLPTGGETQYF. Written as DNA, the CDR3 is TGTGCCAGCAGTTACCTCCCTACAGGGGGTGAGACCCAGTACTTC.

The CDR3 region is CASSSPTGEAFF. For the CDR3, the DNA is TGTGCCAGCAGCTCGCCGACAGGGGAAGCTTTCTTT. The chain combines TRBV4-2 with TRBJ1-1; 7 nucleotides line up with TRBD1. The CDR3 is made up of 12 amino acids. Germline V CDR1 and CDR2: LGHNA, YNFKEQ. J lost 8 bases, V lost 5 bases, and 5 bases had no gene match.

This chain uses TRBV7-2 with TRBJ1-2; a possible D gene is TRBD1 (6 bases). CDR1 and CDR2 from the germline V gene are SGHTA and FQGNSA. The CDR3 spans 15 residues. Deletions cut 0 bases from V and 0 bases from J, with 8 bases between. CDR3: CASSLARQANYGYTF. The DNA for the CDR3 is TGTGCCAGCAGCTTAGCGCGACAGGCTAACTATGGCTACACCTTC.

In its sample, this clonotype was seen many times. A much larger clone differs by one base, so this may be a read error. The chain links TRBV7-2 to TRBJ2-4, with unresolved D. The CDR3 sequence is 14 residues long. Germline loops: CDR1 SGHTA, CDR2 FQGNSA. The CDR3 region has the DNA TGTGCCAGCAGCGTAGCAGTAGCCAAAAACATTCAGTACTTC. Translation: CASSVAVAKNIQYF. The entire variable domain, with the rest obtained from reference TRBV7-2 and TRBJ2-4, is as follows: GAGVSQSPSNKVTEKGKDVELRCDPISGHTALYWYRQSLGQGLEFLIYFQGNSAPDKSGLPSDRFSAERTGGSVSTLTIQRTQQEDSAVYLCASSVAVAKNIQYFGAGTRLSVL.